This is a list of T cell receptor beta chains from one sample in a study of shared clonotypes between healthy human individuals. Sequencing used immunoSEQ multiplex PCR; TCRdb keeps in-frame clones, though not all of them. This table has roughly 720,000 clones, less than 95% appearing once. The sample consisted of memory CD8+ T cells from PBMCs. Receptor source: a man aged 18 to 30 in good health. Some clones in this sample may be carry-over from other donors' samples. Both conserved end residues are part of each CDR3. A D gene is named only where the DNA matches it firmly.

D gene	V gene	J gene	CDR3 protein
-	TRBV27	TRBJ1-5	CASSPPGQNQPQHF
TRBD2	TRBV6-5	TRBJ2-7	CASGYGTSEQYF
TRBD1	TRBV5-6	TRBJ2-1	CASSWDRSNSNEQFF
TRBD1	TRBV11-2	TRBJ1-2	CASSPRDRKNNYGYTF
-	TRBV4-3	TRBJ2-4	CASSQDGSRLDIQYF
TRBD2	TRBV6-4	TRBJ2-3	CASSDIAGGGTDTQYF
-	TRBV9	TRBJ2-7	CASSPWDNSYEQYF
TRBD2	TRBV19	TRBJ2-7	CASSGRTSGNSYEQYF
-	TRBV15	TRBJ1-3	CATSRDRNKNSGNTIYF
TRBD1	TRBV27	TRBJ2-1	CASSFGTDNEQFF
-	TRBV5-1	TRBJ2-3	CASSEVGTGTDTQYF
-	TRBV29-1	TRBJ2-4	CSVESQNIQYF
-	TRBV7-9	TRBJ2-7	CASSLITPARGYEQYF
-	TRBV4-1	TRBJ2-7	CASSQFQGYEQYF
TRBD2	TRBV27	TRBJ2-5	CASSLAGGLGETQYF
-	TRBV5-1	TRBJ2-7	CASSSPGLSPHEQYF
-	TRBV6-5	TRBJ2-7	CASSYPGQGLPYEQYF
-	TRBV2	TRBJ2-2	CASSVGGLTGELFF
-	TRBV15	TRBJ2-3	CATSTRPNLAPYTDTQYF
-	TRBV5-1	TRBJ2-2	CASSPPSVRESGELFF
-	TRBV27	TRBJ1-5	CASGRISSNQPQHF
-	TRBV11-2	TRBJ2-7	CASSLVGSLEQYF
-	TRBV5-1	TRBJ1-1	CASSLSWGGRTEAFF
-	TRBV6-5	TRBJ2-7	CASSYSSGESYEQYF
TRBD1	TRBV30	TRBJ2-6	CAWKGDRGPISGANVLTF
-	TRBV19	TRBJ1-2	CASIESDIYCYTF
TRBD2	TRBV4-3	TRBJ2-1	CASSPGVSGRYEQFF
-	TRBV28	TRBJ2-1	CASSHTGYGGNEQFF